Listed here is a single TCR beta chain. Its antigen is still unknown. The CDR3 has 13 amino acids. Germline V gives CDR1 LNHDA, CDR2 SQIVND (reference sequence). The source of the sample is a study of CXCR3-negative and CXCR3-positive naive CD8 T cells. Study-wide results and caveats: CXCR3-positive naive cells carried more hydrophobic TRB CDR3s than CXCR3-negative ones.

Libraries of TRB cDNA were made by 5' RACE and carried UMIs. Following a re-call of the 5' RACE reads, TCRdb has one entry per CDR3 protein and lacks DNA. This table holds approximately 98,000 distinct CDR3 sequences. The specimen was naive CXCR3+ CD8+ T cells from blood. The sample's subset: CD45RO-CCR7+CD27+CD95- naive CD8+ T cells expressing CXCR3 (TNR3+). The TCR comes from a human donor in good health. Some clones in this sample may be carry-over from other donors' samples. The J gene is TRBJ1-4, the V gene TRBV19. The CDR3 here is CASIGTMNEKLFF.